These 26 T cell receptor beta chains originate from one sample sequenced in a study of graft-versus-host responses after intestinal transplantation. These TCRs' antigens remain unknown. Using immunoSEQ multiplex PCR, the repertoire was profiled, and TCRdb retains in-frame clones only, with some absent. The sample shows approximately 100,000 clones, about 90% of them seen only once. The source material was unstimulated CD4+ T cells sorted from spleen or lymph node cells, sampled before intestinal transplant. These receptors all stem from a human donor who received an intestinal transplant.

This chain uses TRBV11-2 with TRBJ2-5, with TRBD2 matching 10 bases. Losses at the gene ends were 5 bases for V and 5 bases for J; bases not matched to a gene: 14. The CDR3 contains 17 residues. Germline V gene sequence: CDR1 SGHAT, CDR2 FQNNGV. Written as DNA, the CDR3 is TGTGCCAGCAGCCAGCGGGGGGGCGGTTCTTGGATGGAGACCCAGTACTTC. It encodes CASSQRGGGSWMETQYF. The variable domain in full, with the rest retrieved from reference TRBV11-2 and TRBJ2-5, is EAGVAQSPRYKIIEKRQSVAFWCNPISGHATLYWYQQILGQGPKLLIQFQNNGVVDDSQLPKDRFSAERLKGVDSTLKIQPAKLEDSAVYLCASSQRGGGSWMETQYFGPGTRLLVL.

The genes are TRBV2 and TRBJ1-2, with TRBD1 matching 8 bases. Germline V gene lookup returns CDR1 SNHLY and CDR2 FYNNEI. V was pared by 5 bases and J by 6 bases, with 2 bases of the junction left unmatched. The CDR3 runs 12 residues. CDR3 coding DNA: TGTGCCAGCAGTCGGACAGGGAATGGCTACACCTTC. The encoded protein is CASSRTGNGYTF.

This clone has a single count. The chain combines TRBV5-1 with TRBJ1-6, with D possibly TRBD1 on 5 matching bases. Germline loops: CDR1 SGHRS, CDR2 YFSETQ. Trimming left V 0 bases short and J 6 bases short, with 13 bases between. The CDR3 length is 16 residues. Here the CDR3 reads CASSLAGAVVNSPLHF. DNA of the CDR3: TGCGCCAGCAGCTTGGCCGGGGCCGTCGTTAATTCACCCCTCCACTTT.

V gene TRBV19 combines with J gene TRBJ2-1, with D maybe TRBD1 (5 bases). CDR1 LNHDA and CDR2 SQIVND come from the germline V gene (reference sequence). V lost 5 bases to trimming and J lost 6 bases, with 14 bases between them. This CDR3 contains 14 residues. The CDR3 sequence is CASSPSVRVNEQFF. CDR3 DNA: TGTGCCAGTAGTCCAAGTGTCAGGGTCAATGAGCAGTTCTTC. The full variable domain, in which reference TRBV19 and TRBJ2-1 provide the parts outside the CDR3, is DGGITQSPKYLFRKEGQNVTLSCEQNLNHDAMYWYRQDPGQGLRLIYYSQIVNDFQKGDIAEGYSVSREKKESFPLTVTSAQKNPTAFYLCASSPSVRVNEQFFGPGTRLTVL.

The rearrangement links TRBV18 to TRBJ1-6, with 7 bases fitting TRBD1. The V and J ends lost 2 bases and 17 bases, in that order; junction bases with no gene match: 9. The CDR3 is made up of 13 amino acids. In germline, CDR1 is KGHSH, CDR2 LQKENI. The CDR3 DNA reads as TGTGCCAGCTCACCAGCCGGACAGGCCCAATTCCACTTT. Amino acid sequence: CASSPAGQAQFHF.

A single count supports this clone. The genes are TRBV4-2 and TRBJ1-2, with a possible D match to TRBD1 (6 bases). This CDR3 has 15 amino acids. CDR1 and CDR2 (germline): LGHNA, YNFKEQ. V was trimmed by 1 base and J by 8 bases, leaving 17 bases between them. The CDR3 DNA is TGTGCCAGCAGCCAAGGGGAAACAGGGAGCTACGGCTACACCTTC. It codes for CASSQGETGSYGYTF.

In DNA, the CDR3 is TGCGCCAGCAGCTTAGAGACCTACAATGAGCAGTTCTTC. Translation gives CASSLETYNEQFF. The chain recombines TRBV5-1 with TRBJ2-1, with no clear D. This CDR3 is 13 amino acids long. Trimming took 2 bases from V and 2 from J, leaving 5 bases between them. The germline gives CDR1 SGHRS, CDR2 YFSETQ.

The chain uses TRBV28 and TRBJ1-2; the match to TRBD1 covers 7 bases. Germline V gene data show CDR1 as MDHEN and CDR2 as SYDVKM. This CDR3 is 14 amino acids long. The V segment lost 2 bases and the J segment 6 bases; nucleotides outside the gene matches: 6. The chain's CDR3 is CASSLNRGINGYTF. The CDR3 nucleotides are TGTGCCAGCAGTTTAAACAGGGGAATCAATGGCTACACCTTC.

The chain combines TRBV19 with TRBJ2-3, with 10 positions matching TRBD2. CDR3 length equals 18 residues. V dropped 1 base and J dropped 3; count of bases not matched to a gene: 10. CDR1 is LNHDA and CDR2 is SQIVND in the germline V gene (reference sequence). This chain's CDR3 is CASSIGGLTSGITDTQYF. The CDR3 DNA is TGTGCCAGTAGTATAGGGGGCCTCACTAGCGGGATAACAGATACGCAGTATTTT.

The gene calls are TRBV6-1 and TRBJ1-5; 7 nucleotides match TRBD1. V trimming: 2 bases; J trimming: 4 bases; junction bases outside the gene matches: 8. CDR3 length: 16 residues. Germline-derived CDR1 and CDR2 are MNHNS and SASEGT. The CDR3 nucleotides read TGTGCCAGCAGTGAACAAGGGACAGCTGGGAATCAGCCCCAGCATTTT. Translating it yields CASSEQGTAGNQPQHF.

The chain recombines TRBV30 with TRBJ2-3; no reliable D call. V shed 0 bases and J shed 3 bases, with 7 bases lying between them. The germline V gene has CDR1 GTSNPN and CDR2 SVGIG (reference sequence). The CDR3 has 13 residues. CDR3 DNA sequence: TGTGCCTGGAGTGTAATGTCGACAGATACGCAGTATTTT. Amino acids: CAWSVMSTDTQYF.

This rearrangement joins TRBV28 to TRBJ1-2; no clear D. The CDR3 is 12 amino acids. The V and J ends lost 8 bases and 6 bases respectively, with 13 bases between them. The V gene's germline CDR1 is MDHEN and CDR2 SYDVKM. CDR3 amino acids: CASRLPPNGYTF. The CDR3 DNA follows: TGTGCCAGCCGCCTGCCGCCAAATGGCTACACCTTC.

This chain connects TRBV6-5 to TRBJ2-7; perhaps TRBD2 as D (6 bases). Trimming took 10 bases from V and 5 from J, leaving 24 bases between them. From germline, CDR1 is MNHEY and CDR2 SVGAGI. The CDR3 is 15 residues long. Here the CDR3 DNA reads TGTGCCACCACACTCCGTAGAGCGGGCCTCCACGAGCAGTACTTC. It specifies CATTLRRAGLHEQYF.

The chain is built from TRBV6-5 and TRBJ2-7; D is possibly TRBD1 or TRBD2 (5 bases each). Trimming pared 4 bases from V and 4 bases from J, leaving 20 bases between. The CDR3 loop spans 16 amino acids. Germline CDR1 MNHEY, CDR2 SVGAGI. The CDR3 loop reads CASSFSFLGEKYEQYF. The CDR3 DNA reads as TGTGCCAGCAGTTTCAGTTTTTTGGGGGAGAAGTACGAGCAGTACTTC.

The J gene is TRBJ2-6, the V gene TRBV2, with D possibly being TRBD1 (6 bases). The CDR3 consists of 15 residues. The germline V gene encodes CDR1 SNHLY and CDR2 FYNNEI. V gave up 9 bases and J gave up 1 base, with 13 bases separating them. Here the CDR3 reads CASDRLRSGANVLTF. The CDR3 DNA reads TGTGCCAGTGACAGGCTCCGTTCTGGGGCCAACGTCCTGACTTTC.

This sequence joins TRBV2 and TRBJ2-5; D is perhaps TRBD1 or TRBD2 (5 bases each). The CDR3 totals 12 residues. The V end lost 6 bases, the J end lost 5 bases, and 10 bases lay between the germline ends. Germline V gene lookup returns CDR1 SNHLY and CDR2 FYNNEI. CDR3 residues: CASRGTSETQYF. The CDR3 region has the DNA TGTGCCAGCAGAGGGACCTCGGAGACCCAGTACTTC.

This sequence joins TRBV6-1 and TRBJ1-6; tentative D call: TRBD1 (5 bases). The germline gives CDR1 MNHNS, CDR2 SASEGT. V lost 10 bases and J 2 bases, leaving 15 bases between the germline ends. The CDR3 has 15 residues. The CDR3 nucleotides are TGTGCCACCAAGGGTACAGGCCCCTATAATTCACCCCTCCACTTT. Translated, it gives CATKGTGPYNSPLHF.

The J gene is TRBJ2-1, the V gene TRBV19; D gene ambiguous. This CDR3 spans 13 amino acids. V was cut by 8 bases and J by 10 bases, with 18 bases left in between. Germline V gene data show CDR1 as LNHDA and CDR2 as SQIVND (reference sequence). CDR3 loop: CASSFSSQLEQFF. The CDR3 bases are TGTGCCAGTTCCTTCAGCTCTCAGTTGGAGCAGTTCTTC.

V gene TRBV29-1 combines with J gene TRBJ2-1; D may be TRBD2 (5 bases). V was clipped by 7 bases and J by 5 bases, with 12 bases between them. CDR3 size: 12 residues. CDR1 is SQVTM, CDR2 ANQGSEA, per germline. CDR3 nucleotide sequence: TGCAGCGACCGGGAACGTGACAATGAGCAGTTCTTC. It is translated as CSDRERDNEQFF.

The J gene is TRBJ2-7, the V gene TRBV6-5; 9 nucleotides align to TRBD1. The CDR3 loop spans 15 amino acids. V lost 6 bases to trimming and J lost 3 bases; unmatched junction nucleotides: 9. Looked up from germline, CDR1 is MNHEY and CDR2 is SVGAGI. The CDR3 is CASRNAWDRDYEQYF. The CDR3 DNA follows: TGTGCCAGCAGAAACGCCTGGGACAGGGACTACGAGCAGTACTTC.

V and J are TRBV6-4 and TRBJ2-7; D is uncertain. In germline, CDR1 is MRHNA, CDR2 SNTAGT. This CDR3 is 13 amino acids long. V lost 6 bases and J 5 bases, leaving 14 bases between the germline ends. In nucleotides, the CDR3 is TGTGCCAGCAGCCTAGGAGACGGTGACGAGCAGTACTTC. Its protein product is CASSLGDGDEQYF.

The count of this clone is one. V and J are TRBV28 and TRBJ2-7; D not resolved. CDR1 is MDHEN, CDR2 SYDVKM, per germline. The CDR3 runs 12 residues. V lost 1 base to trimming and J lost 3 bases, with 4 bases between them. CDR3: CASSLYIYEQYF. The CDR3 DNA reads TGTGCCAGCAGTTTATATATCTACGAGCAGTACTTC.

The chain carries TRBV13 and TRBJ2-5; 8 nucleotides line up with TRBD1. J lost 5 bases, V lost 5 bases, and 7 bases had no gene match. The length of the CDR3 is 14 residues. The germline CDR1 and CDR2 sequences are PRHDT and FYEKMQ (reference sequence). The CDR3 sequence: CASSARQGRETQYF. CDR3 nucleotides: TGTGCCAGCAGCGCCAGACAGGGGCGGGAGACCCAGTACTTC.

The sample holds a few counts of this clone. The chain carries TRBV4-2 and TRBJ2-7; weak D call: TRBD2 (6 bases). The CDR3 consists of 17 residues. V was cut by 1 base and J by 0 bases, with 16 bases left in between. Germline V lookup: CDR1 LGHNA, CDR2 YNFKEQ. This CDR3 reads CASSQAGDSVFSYEQYF. CDR3 in DNA: TGTGCCAGCAGCCAAGCGGGGGATAGCGTTTTCTCCTACGAGCAGTACTTC.

The rearrangement uses TRBV4-1 and TRBJ2-3, with D possibly TRBD2 on 6 matching bases. Trimming took off 6 bases at V and 5 bases at J, with 15 bases between the two ends. The CDR3 loop spans 14 amino acids. Germline V lookup: CDR1 MGHRA, CDR2 YSYEKL. This chain's CDR3 is CASRRVGGEDTQYF. The CDR3 DNA reads as TGCGCCAGCAGAAGAGTGGGGGGTGAAGATACGCAGTATTTT.

This clone was seen just once. The rearrangement links TRBV28 to TRBJ1-1, with D unresolved. Trimming took 6 bases from V and 2 from J, leaving 10 bases between them. Germline values: CDR1 MDHEN, CDR2 SYDVKM. This CDR3 region has 13 residues. The chain's CDR3 is CASSTTPNTEAFF. The CDR3 DNA follows: TGTGCCAGCAGCACAACACCAAACACTGAAGCTTTCTTT.